This T cell receptor (beta chain) was sequenced during a study of T cell changes during pregnancy in multiple sclerosis. Turning to this clone: Because the CDR3's place on the DNA is in doubt, the DNA is left out and the CDR3 is given as listed by TCRdb.

Data came from immunoSEQ multiplex PCR; TCRdb stores just in-frame clones and leaves some out. The repertoire holds some 46,000 clones, with 80% to 95% as singletons. The origin of this receptor is a female donor with multiple sclerosis, enrolled in a pregnancy study. The specimen was peripheral blood.

The CDR3 region is CAWTWGDGICF. This chain joins TRBV30 and TRBJ1-3. The CDR3 contains 11 residues when both ends are counted. Per germline, CDR1 GTSNPN and CDR2 SVGIG (reference sequence).